This paragraph covers one T cell receptor beta chain sequence. There were no recent acute infections or vaccinations among the donors, who were healthy HIV-negative adults. This record comes from a study of shared clonotypes between healthy human individuals. This CDR3 contains 21 residues. J was trimmed by 5 bases and V by 4 bases; bases with no gene match: 23. The V gene's germline CDR1 is MDHEN and CDR2 SYDVKM. Deep was the level used in running the assay. In the original processing: ImmunoSEQ gave junction-only sequences without quality scores, so filtering differed. Libraries were prepared by immunoSEQ multiplex PCR; TCRdb keeps only in-frame clonotypes and omits some of them. V and J calls and clone size come straight from that table; D and trimming were deduced from the DNA. The sample contains roughly 510,000 clones, nearly 80% of which appear only once.

Sequencing used PBMCs. This TCR was recovered from a woman between 40 and 50 years old in good health. Some clones in this sample may be carry-over from other donors' samples. The chain has TRBV28 and TRBJ2-5, with 12 bases matching TRBD2. The CDR3 DNA follows: TGTGCCAGCAGTTCCGCCTTTTCAGTCACCGGGACTAGCGGGTATCAGGAGACCCAGTACTTC. Its protein product is CASSSAFSVTGTSGYQETQYF. Looking up the rest from reference TRBV28 and TRBJ2-5 gives the full variable domain: DVKVTQSSRYLVKRTGEKVFLECVQDMDHENMFWYRQDPGLGLRLIYFSYDVKMKEKGDIPEGYSVSREKKERFSLILESASTNQTSMYLCASSSAFSVTGTSGYQETQYFGPGTRLLVL.